These 31 T cell receptor beta chains were all obtained from the same sample, sequenced in a study of T cell changes during pregnancy in multiple sclerosis. Generated by immunoSEQ multiplex PCR, the TCRdb table keeps only in-frame clones and is missing some. In the table there are tens of thousands of clones, 80% to 95% of which are singletons. The sample consisted of peripheral blood, taken in the third trimester of pregnancy. The receptors originated from a female donor in good health, enrolled as a control in a pregnancy study.

The chain joins TRBV28 to TRBJ2-3; 11 bases line up with TRBD2. The CDR3 runs to 15 residues. From germline, CDR1 is MDHEN and CDR2 SYDVKM. V shed 7 bases, J shed 8 bases, and the junction held 11 bases outside the gene matches. The CDR3 region is CASMGLAGGVGTQYF. CDR3 coding DNA: TGTGCCAGCATGGGTCTAGCGGGGGGTGTGGGTACGCAGTATTTT. The complete variable domain, with remaining parts taken from reference TRBV28 and TRBJ2-3, reads DVKVTQSSRYLVKRTGEKVFLECVQDMDHENMFWYRQDPGLGLRLIYFSYDVKMKEKGDIPEGYSVSREKKERFSLILESASTNQTSMYLCASMGLAGGVGTQYFGPGTRLTVL.

The chain carries TRBV30 and TRBJ2-1; D might be TRBD2 (6 bases). Germline assignment: CDR1 GTSNPN and CDR2 SVGIG (reference sequence). The CDR3 runs 12 residues. Deletions cut 5 bases from V and 5 bases from J, with 10 bases between. CDR3 sequence: CAWREMDNEQFF. DNA of the CDR3: TGTGCCTGGCGGGAGATGGACAATGAGCAGTTCTTC. Full variable domain (rest looked up from reference TRBV30 and TRBJ2-1): SQTIHQWPATLVQPVGSPLSLECTVEGTSNPNLYWYRQAAGRGLQLLFYSVGIGQISSEVPQNLSASRPQDRQFILSSKKLLLSDSGFYLCAWREMDNEQFFGPGTRLTVL.

The V call is TRBV5-1, the J call TRBJ2-3; possibly TRBD2 for D (5 bases). CDR3 size: 15 residues. Trimming stripped 1 base from V and 3 bases from J, with 12 bases between. CDR1 is SGHRS and CDR2 is YFSETQ in the germline V gene. Here the CDR3 reads CASSLRGSKTDTQYF. The CDR3 DNA reads as TGCGCCAGCAGCTTGAGAGGGTCGAAGACAGATACGCAGTATTTT. Combining the CDR3 with reference TRBV5-1 and TRBJ2-3 gives the whole variable domain KAGVTQTPRYLIKTRGQQVTLSCSPISGHRSVSWYQQTPGQGLQFLFEYFSETQRNKGNFPGRFSGRQFSNSRSEMNVSTLELGDSALYLCASSLRGSKTDTQYFGPGTRLTVL.

The genes are TRBV4-1 and TRBJ1-2; 8 bases agree with TRBD1. Germline-derived CDR1 and CDR2 are MGHRA and YSYEKL. V was pared by 4 bases and J by 4 bases, with 5 bases of the junction left unmatched. The CDR3 consists of 14 residues. The CDR3 loop is CASSPTGGLYGYTF. The CDR3 DNA reads TGCGCCAGCAGCCCAACAGGGGGGCTCTATGGCTACACCTTC.

The chain couples TRBV5-1 to TRBJ2-3; no definite D call. Trimming removed 4 bases from V and 6 bases from J, with 18 bases in between. The CDR3 covers 15 residues. Germline-derived CDR1 and CDR2 are SGHRS and YFSETQ. This chain's CDR3 is CASSPITAVADTQYF. The DNA for the CDR3 is TGCGCCAGCAGCCCGATAACGGCGGTTGCGGATACGCAGTATTTT.

This clone occurred a few times. The V gene is TRBV7-9, the J gene TRBJ2-1; D remains unclear. V lost 5 bases to trimming and J lost 6 bases, with 11 bases between them. The CDR3 is made up of 13 amino acids. Germline CDR1 reads SEHNR; CDR2 reads FQNEAQ (reference sequence). CDR3 in DNA: TGTGCCAGCAGCAAAGGCGGCTCCAATGAGCAGTTCTTC. It yields the protein CASSKGGSNEQFF.

This clone appeared a single time. The chain joins TRBV18 to TRBJ2-7, with 8 bases identical to TRBD1. The CDR3 consists of 14 residues. The V and J ends lost 6 bases and 4 bases, in that order; junction bases with no gene match: 8. Germline V gene data show CDR1 as KGHSH and CDR2 as LQKENI. The CDR3 nucleotides are TGTGCCAGCTCTCTCGGGACAGGAGAATACGAGCAGTACTTC. It codes for CASSLGTGEYEQYF.

This clone was seen once. The chain couples TRBV5-5 to TRBJ2-3; 10 bases align to TRBD2. CDR1 is SGHKS and CDR2 is YYEKEE in the germline V gene (reference sequence). There are 14 residues in the CDR3. V shed 2 bases, J shed 4 bases, and the junction held 1 base outside the gene matches. The CDR3 is CASSFSGGADTQYF. CDR3 DNA: TGTGCCAGCAGCTTCAGCGGGGGGGCAGATACGCAGTATTTT.

V is TRBV7-2 and J is TRBJ2-1, with 11 bases identical to TRBD2. This CDR3 spans 14 amino acids. V shed 6 bases and J 11 bases; nucleotides not matched to a gene: 9. Germline-derived CDR1 and CDR2 are SGHTA and FQGNSA. The CDR3 nucleotides are TGTGCCAGCAGTCCCGTGGTAGCGGGAGGGAAGCAGTTCTTC. Its translation: CASSPVVAGGKQFF. The full variable domain, in which reference TRBV7-2 and TRBJ2-1 provide the parts outside the CDR3, is GAGVSQSPSNKVTEKGKDVELRCDPISGHTALYWYRQSLGQGLEFLIYFQGNSAPDKSGLPSDRFSAERTGGSVSTLTIQRTQQEDSAVYLCASSPVVAGGKQFFGPGTRLTVL.

There are a few counts of this clone. The chain employs TRBV5-8 and TRBJ1-4; 7 bases align to TRBD1. The J segment lost 7 bases and the V segment lost 2 bases, leaving 8 bases of the junction unmatched. The CDR3 has 15 residues. The V gene's germline CDR1 is SGHTS and CDR2 YDEGEE. CDR3 bases: TGTGCCAGCAGCTTTCCGACAGGGTCCACTGAAAAACTGTTTTTT. Translating it yields CASSFPTGSTEKLFF.

The rearrangement links TRBV30 to TRBJ2-3; possibly TRBD1 for D (6 bases). Per the germline V gene, CDR1 is GTSNPN and CDR2 is SVGIG (reference sequence). V was cut by 1 base and J by 4 bases, with 12 bases left in between. There are 14 residues in the CDR3. CDR3 DNA sequence: TGTGCCTGGAGTGCTAACCAGGGGCCAGATACGCAGTATTTT. Protein: CAWSANQGPDTQYF.

The chain employs TRBV10-3 and TRBJ2-3, with 9 bases identical to TRBD1. Germline V CDR1 and CDR2: ENHRY, SYGVKD. There are 14 residues in the CDR3. V was clipped by 6 bases and J by 2 bases; unmatched bases: 3. CDR3 sequence: CAISRDRDTDTQYF. The CDR3 DNA reads as TGTGCCATCAGCCGGGACAGGGACACAGATACGCAGTATTTT.

V is TRBV2 and J is TRBJ2-1; 11 bases match TRBD2. The CDR3 has 13 residues. CDR1 and CDR2 (germline): SNHLY, FYNNEI. The V gene end was trimmed by 8 bases and the J gene end by 9 bases; junction bases not matched to a gene: 6. Written as DNA, the CDR3 is TGTGCCAGCGATAGCGGGGGGGCACGTGAGCAGTTCTTC. Residues: CASDSGGAREQFF.

This clone was detected only a few times. The chain employs TRBV9 and TRBJ1-4, with a possible D match to TRBD1 (5 bases). The CDR3 contains 12 residues. Trimming took 2 bases from V and 10 from J, leaving 9 bases between them. Germline values: CDR1 SGDLS, CDR2 YYNGEE. As DNA, the CDR3 is TGTGCCAGCAGCGTTGACAGCAGAAAACTGTTTTTT. Amino acid sequence: CASSVDSRKLFF.

Here the CDR3 reads CASSRGTSGTDTQYF. As DNA, the CDR3 is TGTGCCAGCAGCCGCGGGACTAGCGGCACAGATACGCAGTATTTT. The V and J genes are TRBV11-3 and TRBJ2-3; TRBD2 aligns across 10 bases. V trimming: 5 bases; J trimming: 1 base; junction bases outside the gene matches: 3. Germline CDR1 reads SGHNT; CDR2 reads YENEEA. The CDR3 has 15 amino acids.

V gene TRBV11-2 combines with J gene TRBJ2-5; 9 nucleotides match TRBD2. This CDR3 is 14 amino acids long. Germline CDR1 SGHAT, CDR2 FQNNGV. V trimming: 2 bases; J trimming: 9 bases; junction bases outside the gene matches: 7. CDR3 DNA: TGTGCCAGCAGCTTATCGCTAGCGGGGCGGTCCCAGTACTTC. Its translation is CASSLSLAGRSQYF.

V gene TRBV15 combines with J gene TRBJ2-3; TRBD2 is a possible D gene (6 bases). The CDR3 spans 16 residues. The ends were cut back, 0 bases at V and 2 bases at J, with 12 bases in the middle. Germline CDR1 is LNHNV and CDR2 is YYDKDF (reference sequence). CDR3 nucleotides: TGTGCCACCAGCAGAGATCCACGGGAGAACACAGATACGCAGTATTTT. This encodes CATSRDPRENTDTQYF. Filled out from reference TRBV15 and TRBJ2-3, the complete variable domain reads DAMVIQNPRYQVTQFGKPVTLSCSQTLNHNVMYWYQQKSSQAPKLLFHYYDKDFNNEADTPDNFQSRRPNTSFCFLDIRSPGLGDTAMYLCATSRDPRENTDTQYFGPGTRLTVL.

The J gene is TRBJ1-1, the V gene TRBV9; D remains unclear. The germline V and J ends were trimmed by 0 bases and 2 bases, with 11 bases remaining between them. CDR3 length equals 15 residues. Germline V CDR1 and CDR2: SGDLS, YYNGEE. The DNA for the CDR3 is TGTGCCAGCAGCGTAGACCCACGGACTAACACTGAAGCTTTCTTT. Protein product: CASSVDPRTNTEAFF. The entire variable domain, with the rest obtained from reference TRBV9 and TRBJ1-1, is as follows: DSGVTQTPKHLITATGQRVTLRCSPRSGDLSVYWYQQSLDQGLQFLIQYYNGEERAKGNILERFSAQQFPDLHSELNLSSLELGDSALYFCASSVDPRTNTEAFFGQGTRLTVV.

V usage is TRBV7-2 and J usage is TRBJ2-7; a weak D match, TRBD2 (7 bases). The CDR3 covers 15 residues. Trimming took 1 base from V and 4 from J, leaving 14 bases between them. CDR1 SGHTA and CDR2 FQGNSA come from the germline V gene. The CDR3 spells CASSLVTGGMYEQYF. The DNA for the CDR3 is TGTGCCAGCAGCTTAGTGACGGGGGGCATGTACGAGCAGTACTTC. Using reference TRBV7-2 and TRBJ2-7 for the parts outside the CDR3, the full variable domain is GAGVSQSPSNKVTEKGKDVELRCDPISGHTALYWYRQSLGQGLEFLIYFQGNSAPDKSGLPSDRFSAERTGGSVSTLTIQRTQQEDSAVYLCASSLVTGGMYEQYFGPGTRLTVT.

The chain links TRBV11-2 to TRBJ1-5; D may be TRBD1 (5 bases). CDR1 is SGHAT, CDR2 FQNNGV, per germline. The CDR3 is 15 residues long. V was clipped by 3 bases and J by 0 bases, with 9 bases between them. The DNA for the CDR3 is TGTGCCAGCAGCTTGGGCAGGGCTAGCAATCAGCCCCAGCATTTT. It codes for CASSLGRASNQPQHF.

This chain links TRBV19 with TRBJ2-2; 10 positions match TRBD1. Germline V gene data show CDR1 as LNHDA and CDR2 as SQIVND (reference sequence). V shed 8 bases and J 3 bases; nucleotides not matched to a gene: 3. The CDR3 contains 14 residues. CDR3 bases: TGTGCCAGTCGGGACAGGGGATACACCGGGGAGCTGTTTTTT. It specifies CASRDRGYTGELFF.

J is TRBJ2-3 and V is TRBV9; 7 nucleotides agree with TRBD2. The germline CDR1 and CDR2 sequences are SGDLS and YYNGEE. This CDR3 has 16 residues. The J segment lost 5 bases and the V segment lost 4 bases, leaving 13 bases of the junction unmatched. CDR3 residues: CASSPRTSFGLDTQYF. CDR3 bases: TGTGCCAGCAGCCCCAGGACTAGTTTCGGCCTAGATACGCAGTATTTT.

The chain carries TRBV9 and TRBJ2-5, with TRBD2 matching 11 bases. Unmatched junction bases numbered 4, after V lost 3 bases and J lost 3 bases. Germline V gene data show CDR1 as SGDLS and CDR2 as YYNGEE. The CDR3 length is 15 residues. In DNA form, the CDR3 reads TGTGCCAGCAGCGGGAGGGGACTAGCGGAAGAGACCCAGTACTTC. Translated, it gives CASSGRGLAEETQYF.

Worth noting for this clone: This sample includes further DNA sequences coding for the same CDR3. The chain has TRBV7-3 and TRBJ2-2; D possibly corresponds to TRBD1 (6 bases). The CDR3 runs 14 residues. Germline V lookup: CDR1 SGHTA, CDR2 FQGTGA. V gave up 5 bases and J gave up 2 bases, with 9 bases separating them. CDR3 DNA sequence: TGTGCCAGCAGCCCACAGGGAAACACCGGGGAGCTGTTTTTT. It is translated as CASSPQGNTGELFF. Drawing the rest from reference TRBV7-3 and TRBJ2-2, the complete variable domain is GAGVSQTPSNKVTEKGKYVELRCDPISGHTALYWYRQSLGQGPEFLIYFQGTGAADDSGLPNDRFFAVRPEGSVSTLKIQRTERGDSAVYLCASSPQGNTGELFFGEGSRLTVL.

The rearrangement uses TRBV29-1 and TRBJ2-3; TRBD1 might be the D (5 bases). The CDR3 length is 14 residues. The V end was cut by 3 bases, the J end by 0 bases, with 10 bases between. Germline V lookup: CDR1 SQVTM, CDR2 ANQGSEA. The CDR3 here is CSVDGQGSTDTQYF. DNA for the CDR3: TGCAGCGTTGATGGGCAGGGCAGCACAGATACGCAGTATTTT.

V usage is TRBV27 and J usage is TRBJ2-7, with D possibly TRBD2 on 5 matching bases. The CDR3 consists of 16 residues. CDR1 and CDR2 (germline): MNHEY, SMNVEV (reference sequence). V lost 4 bases and J 3 bases, leaving 19 bases between the germline ends. CDR3 region: CASSSASPPSRYEQYF. As DNA, the CDR3 is TGTGCCAGCAGTTCTGCTAGCCCACCATCCCGCTACGAGCAGTACTTC.

The rearrangement joins TRBV28 to TRBJ1-1; 9 bases are a match to TRBD1. Losses at the gene ends were 5 bases for V and 4 bases for J; bases not matched to a gene: 5. The CDR3 runs to 14 residues. Germline-derived CDR1 and CDR2 are MDHEN and SYDVKM. The CDR3 nucleotides are TGTGCCAGCAGTACCGACAGGGGGGGCACTGAAGCTTTCTTT. It codes for CASSTDRGGTEAFF.

This chain connects TRBV29-1 to TRBJ2-3; the D gene is possibly TRBD2 (5 bases). Between the trimmed V and J ends, which lost 5 bases and 3 bases, there was a span of 24 bases. Per the germline V gene, CDR1 is SQVTM and CDR2 is ANQGSEA. This CDR3 is built from 17 residues. The CDR3: CSVMLGSGTFLTDTQYF. The CDR3 bases are TGCAGCGTTATGCTTGGCAGCGGCACCTTCCTTACAGATACGCAGTATTTT.

V is TRBV30 and J is TRBJ1-5; TRBD1 is a possible D gene (6 bases). The CDR3 totals 19 residues. From germline, CDR1 is GTSNPN and CDR2 SVGIG (reference sequence). The V end lost 1 base, the J end lost 3 bases, and 25 bases lay between the germline ends. The CDR3 protein is CAWSASGASGTFFNQPQHF. As DNA, the CDR3 is TGTGCCTGGAGTGCAAGTGGGGCCTCCGGGACATTCTTCAATCAGCCCCAGCATTTT.

V and J are TRBV12-5 and TRBJ1-6; 8 bases align to TRBD1. Germline V CDR1 and CDR2: LGHNT, FRNRAP. This CDR3 spans 16 amino acids. Trimming took 1 base from V and 5 from J; bases not matched to a gene: 4. CDR3 in amino acids: CASGLAGTGDNSPLHF. The CDR3 nucleotides read TGTGCTAGTGGTTTGGCCGGGACAGGAGATAATTCACCCCTCCACTTT.

This sequence joins TRBV9 and TRBJ2-7; D uncertain. Trimming left V 0 bases short and J 3 bases short, with 10 bases between. Per germline, CDR1 SGDLS and CDR2 YYNGEE. The CDR3 consists of 14 residues. The CDR3: CASSVGLDLYEQYF. CDR3 DNA: TGTGCCAGCAGCGTAGGCCTAGATCTCTACGAGCAGTACTTC.